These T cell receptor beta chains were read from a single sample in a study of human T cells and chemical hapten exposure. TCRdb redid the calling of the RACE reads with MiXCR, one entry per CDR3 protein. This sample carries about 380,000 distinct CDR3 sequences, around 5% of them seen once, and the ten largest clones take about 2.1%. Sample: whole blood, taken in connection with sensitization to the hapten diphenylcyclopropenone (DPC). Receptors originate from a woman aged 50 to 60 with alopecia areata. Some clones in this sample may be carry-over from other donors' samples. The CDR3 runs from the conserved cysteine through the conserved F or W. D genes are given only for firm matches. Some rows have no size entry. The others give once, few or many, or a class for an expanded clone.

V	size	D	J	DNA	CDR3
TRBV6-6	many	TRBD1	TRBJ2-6	TGTGCCAGCAGTGAACAGGGGGACGGGGCCAACGTCCTGACTTTC	CASSEQGDGANVLTF
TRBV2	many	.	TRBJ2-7	TGTGCCAGCAAAGGACCAGGAAGCGAGCAGTACTTC	CASKGPGSEQYF
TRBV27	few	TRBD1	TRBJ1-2	TGTGCCAGCAGTTTATCCGCCGGGACAGTTGACTATGGCTACACCTTC	CASSLSAGTVDYGYTF
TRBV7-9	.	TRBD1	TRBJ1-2	TGTGCCACCGATTGGACAGGGGCGAACTATGGCTACACCTTC	CATDWTGANYGYTF
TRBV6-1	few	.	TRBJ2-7	TGTGCCAGCAGTACCGGGACCCGTAACGAGCAGTACTTC	CASSTGTRNEQYF
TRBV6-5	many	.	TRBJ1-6	TGTGCCAGCAAGAGCAGCCCCGATAGCTCCTATAATTCACCCCTCCACTTT	CASKSSPDSSYNSPLHF
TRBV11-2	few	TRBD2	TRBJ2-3	TGTGCCAGCAGCTCCCCGCGGGAGGCCGTTGAAGATACGCAGTATTTT	CASSSPREAVEDTQYF
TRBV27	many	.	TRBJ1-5	TGTGCCAGCAGTTTATCTACAGGACGGTGGCCCCAGCATTTT	CASSLSTGRWPQHF
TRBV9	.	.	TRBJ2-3	TGTGCCAGCAGCGTGGATCCGCCAGATACGCAGTATTTT	CASSVDPPDTQYF
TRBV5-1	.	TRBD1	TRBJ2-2	TGCGCCAGCAGCGTCGGACAGGGGGCGAGCACCGGGGAGCTGTTTTTT	CASSVGQGASTGELFF